These 27 T cell receptor beta chains originate from one sample sequenced in a study of T cell responses to AZD1222 COVID-19 vaccine. The data were produced by immunoSEQ multiplex PCR, yet TCRdb's version contains in-frame clones alone and is incomplete. Found here are about 100,000 clones, around 89% of them singletons; the top ten hold roughly 2%. The input for sequencing was peripheral blood, taken on day 0 of AZD1222 vaccination. The receptors originated from an adult in good health.

The chain recombines TRBV7-2 with TRBJ1-6; D call uncertain. Trimming took 1 base from V and 10 from J, leaving 17 bases between them. Germline CDR1 reads SGHTA; CDR2 reads FQGNSA. The CDR3 loop spans 16 amino acids. DNA of the CDR3: TGTGCCAGCAGCTTAGGTGTAGGCGTTAGTTCATCACCCCTCCACTTT. Translating it yields CASSLGVGVSSSPLHF.

In DNA form, the CDR3 reads TGCGCCAGCAGCCGAACGACAGCGGACACTGAAGCTTTCTTT. Translated: CASSRTTADTEAFF. The chain employs TRBV4-1 and TRBJ1-1, with D perhaps TRBD1 (5 bases). Trimming removed 4 bases from V and 3 bases from J, with 12 bases in between. The V gene's germline CDR1 is MGHRA and CDR2 YSYEKL. The CDR3 covers 14 residues.

On this clone itself: Relative to the germline gene, one junction end is altered; a read error may explain this. The chain carries TRBV20-1 and TRBJ1-1; D may be TRBD1 (5 bases). CDR1 is DFQATT and CDR2 is SNEGSKA in the germline V gene (reference sequence). The CDR3 extends over 17 amino acids. The chain's CDR3 is CSASPWGHSQKNTETFF. The CDR3 DNA is TGCAGTGCTAGTCCTTGGGGCCACAGCCAAAAGAACACTGAAACTTTCTTT.

This clone was observed a handful of times. The CDR3 here is CASSQGTLGSGQYF. CDR3 in DNA: TGTGCCAGCAGCCAAGGCACTTTGGGGTCCGGGCAGTATTTT. This chain uses TRBV3-1 (or the pseudogene TRBV3-2) with TRBJ2-3, with no clear D. V lost 1 base, J lost 11 bases, and 16 bases lay in between. CDR1 is LGHDT, CDR2 YNNKEL, per germline (reference sequence). CDR3 length equals 14 residues.

In nucleotides, the CDR3 is TGCAGCGTTACGATGGGGGATACGCAGTATTTT. Its translation is CSVTMGDTQYF. The rearrangement joins TRBV29-1 to TRBJ2-3; D remains ambiguous. With 5 bases removed from V and 6 bases from J, the gap between germline ends came to 9 bases. From germline, CDR1 is SQVTM and CDR2 ANQGSEA. CDR3 length equals 11 residues.

This chain links TRBV5-4 with TRBJ1-1; 7 bases are a match to TRBD1. In germline, CDR1 is SGHNT, CDR2 YYREEE (reference sequence). The junction had 6 bases not matched to a gene; V was cut back by 4 bases and J by 3 bases. The CDR3 consists of 14 residues. In nucleotides, the CDR3 is TGTGCCAGCAGCATAGACAGGGTGCACACTGAAGCTTTCTTT. Its translation: CASSIDRVHTEAFF.

The J gene is TRBJ2-1, the V gene TRBV3-1 (or the pseudogene TRBV3-2), with unresolved D. The CDR3 runs to 13 residues. Trimming stripped 4 bases from V and 10 bases from J, with 14 bases between. Germline V gene data show CDR1 as LGHDT and CDR2 as YNNKEL (reference sequence). Written as DNA, the CDR3 is TGTGCCAGCAGCCGCGGAACTCTGGGGGAGCAGTTCTTC. This encodes CASSRGTLGEQFF.

The CDR3 region has the DNA TGCGCCAGCAGCCCCAGCGGGACAGCCGGGGAGCTGTTTTTT. Encoded protein: CASSPSGTAGELFF. J is TRBJ2-2 and V is TRBV5-1, with D perhaps assigned TRBD1 or TRBD2 (7 bases each). The CDR3 covers 14 residues. CDR1 is SGHRS and CDR2 is YFSETQ in the germline V gene. Trimming took 4 bases from V and 6 from J, leaving 13 bases between them.

The chain recombines TRBV21-1 with TRBJ2-1; TRBD2 is the table's D call, not checked against the DNA. TRBV21-1 is an annotated pseudogene. This CDR3 spans 20 amino acids. The CDR3 spells CASSEGLAGPCDHSYNEQFF. Written as DNA, the CDR3 is TGTGCCAGCAGCGAAGGACTAGCGGGTCCATGCGACCACTCCTACAATGAGCAGTTCTTC.

This clone was counted once. The chain employs TRBV29-1 and TRBJ1-1; 10 bases fit TRBD1. The V gene end was trimmed by 7 bases and the J gene end by 4 bases; junction bases not matched to a gene: 9. From germline, CDR1 is SQVTM and CDR2 ANQGSEA. This CDR3 spans 14 amino acids. CDR3 amino acids: CSATGQGIGTEAFF. CDR3 coding DNA: TGCAGCGCAACGGGACAGGGGATCGGCACTGAAGCTTTCTTT.

V gene TRBV10-3 combines with J gene TRBJ1-2; 8 positions agree with TRBD1. The CDR3 has 16 amino acids. Trimming cost V 2 bases and J 4 bases; bases outside gene matches: 9. Per germline, CDR1 ENHRY and CDR2 SYGVKD. The CDR3 spells CAISERQGAPSYGYTF. The CDR3 nucleotides read TGTGCCATCAGTGAGAGGCAGGGGGCGCCAAGCTATGGCTACACCTTC.

The chain combines TRBV2 with TRBJ2-1; 11 positions agree with TRBD2. Unmatched junction bases numbered 5, after V lost 7 bases and J lost 3 bases. Germline V gene data show CDR1 as SNHLY and CDR2 as FYNNEI. This CDR3 region has 15 residues. Here the CDR3 DNA reads TGTGCCAGCATCGGACTAGCGGGCAACTACAATGAGCAGTTCTTC. Amino acid sequence: CASIGLAGNYNEQFF.

V gene TRBV12-5 combines with J gene TRBJ1-4, with D possibly being TRBD1 (5 bases). CDR1 is LGHNT and CDR2 is FRNRAP in the germline V gene. V gave up 0 bases and J gave up 5 bases, with 13 bases separating them. The CDR3 covers 16 residues. CDR3 in amino acids: CASGLVLGTENEKLFF. CDR3 nucleotide sequence: TGTGCTAGTGGTTTGGTACTGGGGACGGAGAATGAAAAACTGTTTTTT. The whole variable domain, remainder taken from reference TRBV12-5 and TRBJ1-4, is DARVTQTPRHKVTEMGQEVTMRCQPILGHNTVFWYRQTMMQGLELLAYFRNRAPLDDSGMPKDRFSAEMPDATLATLKIQPSEPRDSAVYFCASGLVLGTENEKLFFGSGTQLSVL.

This sequence joins TRBV24-1 and TRBJ2-1; TRBD2 is a possible D gene (6 bases). Germline CDR1 and CDR2: KGHDR and SFDVKD. V was clipped by 9 bases and J by 8 bases, with 13 bases between them. This CDR3 is 12 amino acids long. CDR3 sequence: CATRGINHEQFF. CDR3 nucleotide sequence: TGTGCCACCCGGGGGATAAACCATGAGCAGTTCTTC.

There are a few counts of this clone. This sequence joins TRBV9 and TRBJ1-6, with D perhaps matching TRBD1 (5 bases). V shed 4 bases and J shed 0 bases, with 11 bases lying between them. Per the germline V gene, CDR1 is SGDLS and CDR2 is YYNGEE. The length of the CDR3 is 16 residues. The CDR3: CASSPQGTSYNSPLHF. CDR3 bases: TGTGCCAGCAGCCCCCAGGGTACCTCCTATAATTCACCCCTCCACTTT.

This rearrangement joins TRBV7-9 to TRBJ2-5; D is possibly TRBD1 or TRBD2 (6 bases each). V lost 2 bases and J lost 5, with 12 bases in between. Germline V CDR1 and CDR2: SEHNR, FQNEAQ (reference sequence). CDR3 length: 14 amino acids. In DNA, the CDR3 is TGTGCCAGCAGCTTATCGGGGGCAGGGGAGACCCAGTACTTC. This codes for CASSLSGAGETQYF.

Only one count was recorded for this clone. This chain joins TRBV7-2 and TRBJ2-2; D possibly corresponds to TRBD2 (5 bases). Trimming took off 0 bases at V and 3 bases at J, with 5 bases between the two ends. CDR1 and CDR2 from the germline V gene are SGHTA and FQGNSA. This CDR3 is 14 amino acids long. The CDR3 DNA is TGTGCCAGCAGCTTAGCGAGGGACACCGGGGAGCTGTTTTTT. Amino acids: CASSLARDTGELFF.

J is TRBJ1-6 and V is TRBV7-9; possible D gene TRBD1, 5 bases. There are 15 residues in the CDR3. The germline V gene has CDR1 SEHNR and CDR2 FQNEAQ (reference sequence). Trimming stripped 5 bases from V and 7 bases from J, with 15 bases between. CDR3 DNA sequence: TGTGCCAGCAGCCCGAGGGACGGGAGCAATTCACCCCTCCACTTT. Protein product: CASSPRDGSNSPLHF. Full variable domain (missing parts from reference TRBV7-9 and TRBJ1-6): DTGVSQNPRHKITKRGQNVTFRCDPISEHNRLYWYRQTLGQGPEFLTYFQNEAQLEKSRLLSDRFSAERPKGSFSTLEIQRTEQGDSAMYLCASSPRDGSNSPLHFGNGTRLTVT.

The chain uses TRBV6-1 and TRBJ2-7; D gene ambiguous. Germline V gene lookup returns CDR1 MNHNS and CDR2 SASEGT. The ends were cut back, 2 bases at V and 7 bases at J, with 6 bases in the middle. The CDR3 is 11 amino acids. CDR3 protein: CASSEKWEQYF. CDR3 DNA sequence: TGTGCCAGCAGTGAAAAATGGGAGCAGTACTTC.

The chain carries TRBV5-8 and TRBJ2-7, with TRBD2 as a possible D gene (6 bases). The CDR3 has 13 amino acids. The germline V and J ends were trimmed by 10 bases and 0 bases, with 14 bases remaining between them. The germline V gene has CDR1 SGHTS and CDR2 YDEGEE. CDR3: CAGMRGSSYEQYF. CDR3 bases: TGTGCCGGCATGCGGGGCAGCTCCTACGAGCAGTACTTC.

The genes are TRBV19 and TRBJ1-1; no definite D call. The germline V gene has CDR1 LNHDA and CDR2 SQIVND (reference sequence). Trimming left V 2 bases short and J 2 bases short, with 6 bases between. This CDR3 contains 13 residues. The DNA for the CDR3 is TGTGCCAGTAGTATATGGGAAAACACTGAAGCTTTCTTT. It is translated as CASSIWENTEAFF.

The chain combines TRBV2 with TRBJ2-7; D gene uncertain. The CDR3 has 15 residues. The germline CDR1 and CDR2 sequences are SNHLY and FYNNEI. The V gene lost 7 bases and the J gene lost 1 base, with 17 bases spanning the gap. CDR3 sequence: CASIKESTLSYEQYF. The CDR3 DNA follows: TGTGCCAGCATAAAAGAGAGCACTCTTTCCTACGAGCAGTACTTC. Supplemented by reference TRBV2 and TRBJ2-7, the full variable domain reads EPEVTQTPSHQVTQMGQEVILRCVPISNHLYFYWYRQILGQKVEFLVSFYNNEISEKSEIFDDQFSVERPDGSNFTLKIRSTKLEDSAMYFCASIKESTLSYEQYFGPGTRLTVT.

Comments on this clone: Within the sample, other DNA sequences also encode this same CDR3. The chain uses TRBV7-9 and TRBJ1-5; D is undetermined. V was clipped by 4 bases and J by 0 bases, with 7 bases between them. Per the germline V gene, CDR1 is SEHNR and CDR2 is FQNEAQ (reference sequence). The CDR3 consists of 14 residues. CDR3 sequence (DNA): TGTGCCAGCAGCTCCACAGATAGCAATCAGCCCCAGCATTTT. This encodes CASSSTDSNQPQHF.

The chain couples TRBV27 to TRBJ2-1; TRBD2 might be the D (6 bases). CDR3 size: 15 residues. The V end lost 6 bases, the J end lost 1 base, and 13 bases lay between the germline ends. Germline loops: CDR1 MNHEY, CDR2 SMNVEV (reference sequence). The CDR3 DNA reads as TGTGCCAGCAGCCCTAGCGACTATTCCTACAATGAGCAGTTCTTC. It codes for CASSPSDYSYNEQFF.

The rearrangement joins TRBV5-8 to TRBJ1-2; a possible D gene is TRBD1 (6 bases). CDR3 length: 14 amino acids. Trimming pared 1 base from V and 2 bases from J, leaving 9 bases between. Germline CDR1 and CDR2: SGHTS and YDEGEE. The CDR3 protein is CASSLFDRNYGYTF. The DNA of the CDR3 is TGTGCCAGCAGCTTGTTCGACAGGAACTATGGCTACACCTTC.

V usage is TRBV7-2 and J usage is TRBJ2-7; possibly TRBD1 for D (5 bases). Trimming pared 7 bases from V and 1 base from J, leaving 14 bases between. Germline assignment: CDR1 SGHTA and CDR2 FQGNSA. The CDR3 consists of 14 residues. The CDR3 sequence: CASNTQGLSYEQYF. The DNA for the CDR3 is TGTGCCAGCAATACGCAGGGCTTATCCTACGAGCAGTACTTC. The whole variable domain, filled in from reference TRBV7-2 and TRBJ2-7, reads GAGVSQSPSNKVTEKGKDVELRCDPISGHTALYWYRQSLGQGLEFLIYFQGNSAPDKSGLPSDRFSAERTGGSVSTLTIQRTQQEDSAVYLCASNTQGLSYEQYFGPGTRLTVT.

The genes are TRBV6-2 or TRBV6-3 and TRBJ1-1; D gene unclear. CDR1 is MNHEY, CDR2 SVGEGT, per germline. The CDR3 extends over 13 amino acids. Trimming cost V 2 bases and J 0 bases, with 4 bases left between them. CDR3 bases: TGTGCCAGCAGTTACCCGCTGAACACTGAAGCTTTCTTT. Translating gives CASSYPLNTEAFF.